The 14 T cell receptor beta chains below were found in one sample sequenced in a study of cytomegalovirus exposure and HLA in healthy donors. 60 Vbeta and 13 Jbeta primers were used in PCR. The method was immunoSEQ multiplex PCR; TCRdb's version includes in-frame clones alone and lacks a portion of them. The sample lists over 200,000 clones; about 75% were seen once. The sample taken for sequencing was PBMCs. The receptor source for this set is a woman aged 25 to 45 in good health and CMV-seronegative.

This chain links TRBV7-9 with TRBJ2-1; perhaps TRBD2 as D (6 bases). V lost 3 bases to trimming and J lost 0 bases, with 12 bases between them. CDR3 size: 16 residues. Germline V gene data show CDR1 as SEHNR and CDR2 as FQNEAQ (reference sequence). In DNA form, the CDR3 reads TGTGCCAGCAGCTTGGTAGCGGTAGGCTCCTACAATGAGCAGTTCTTC. This sequence encodes CASSLVAVGSYNEQFF.

On this clone: It is likely a read error, because the conserved phenylalanine at the end of the CDR3 is missing. The chain joins TRBV2 to TRBJ1-2, with no clear D. Germline assignment: CDR1 SNHLY and CDR2 FYNNEI. This CDR3 spans 11 amino acids. Trimming removed 8 bases from V and 8 bases from J, with 12 bases in between. The CDR3 DNA sequence: TGTGCCAGCGGTCGGAGCTTCGGCTACACCCTC. This sequence encodes CASGRSFGYTL.

The V and J genes are TRBV2 and TRBJ2-7; D is undetermined. Germline loops: CDR1 SNHLY, CDR2 FYNNEI. The CDR3 is 11 amino acids. V shed 6 bases and J shed 6 bases, with 9 bases lying between them. CDR3 residues: CASSSSGEQYF. The CDR3 DNA is TGTGCCAGCAGCTCCTCGGGCGAGCAGTACTTC.

With respect to this clone: This is likely a read error, given that the CDR3 carries no conserved phenylalanine or tryptophan at its end. The DNA for the CDR3 is TGCGCCAGCAGCTGGCCGAGGACTAGCGGGGACTACGAGCAGTACCTC. This codes for CASSWPRTSGDYEQYL. The rearrangement links TRBV5-1 to TRBJ2-7, with 12 bases lining up with TRBD2. V lost 3 bases and J lost 3; bases outside the gene matches: 7. This CDR3 spans 16 amino acids. Germline V gene lookup returns CDR1 SGHRS and CDR2 YFSETQ.

The gene calls are TRBV29-1 and TRBJ1-2; no reliable D call. There are 15 residues in the CDR3. Trimming shortened V by 1 base and J by 7 bases, and 19 bases separated the two germline ends. CDR1 is SQVTM and CDR2 is ANQGSEA in the germline V gene. CDR3 sequence reads: CSVEVVGWLESGYTF. DNA of the CDR3: TGCAGCGTTGAAGTTGTCGGCTGGCTGGAGAGTGGCTACACCTTC.

This clone was picked up a small number of times. The chain links TRBV30 to TRBJ2-3; the D gene is possibly TRBD2 (6 bases). V gave up 3 bases and J gave up 2 bases, with 12 bases separating them. Germline V gives CDR1 GTSNPN, CDR2 SVGIG (reference sequence). The CDR3 runs 14 residues. The CDR3 DNA follows: TGTGCCTGGAGCCCGGGAGCGGCCACAGATACGCAGTATTTT. Its translation is CAWSPGAATDTQYF.

The chain uses TRBV27 and TRBJ2-7, with 11 bases matching TRBD1. This CDR3 contains 14 residues. Germline V gene data show CDR1 as MNHEY and CDR2 as SMNVEV (reference sequence). After removal of 5 bases from V and 3 bases from J, the junction contained 3 bases not matched to a gene. This chain's CDR3 is CASSTGTGGYEQYF. Here the CDR3 DNA reads TGTGCCAGCAGTACCGGGACAGGGGGCTACGAGCAGTACTTC.

The chain combines TRBV27 with TRBJ1-1; perhaps TRBD1 as D (6 bases). The CDR3 is made up of 16 amino acids. Between the trimmed V and J ends, which lost 5 bases and 4 bases, there was a span of 20 bases. The germline V gene has CDR1 MNHEY and CDR2 SMNVEV (reference sequence). CDR3 sequence: CASSPNGGNWVTEAFF. CDR3 sequence (DNA): TGTGCCAGCAGTCCTAATGGGGGCAATTGGGTCACTGAAGCTTTCTTT.

This clone turned up a few times. The gene calls are TRBV6-1 and TRBJ1-2, with D unresolved. Germline V lookup: CDR1 MNHNS, CDR2 SASEGT. This CDR3 region has 13 residues. V was pared by 3 bases and J by 4 bases, with 9 bases between. The CDR3 nucleotides read TGTGCCAGCAGTGAGACACCTCGCTATGGCTACACCTTC. This sequence encodes CASSETPRYGYTF.

The V and J genes are TRBV30 and TRBJ2-7; 7 bases are shared with TRBD1. The CDR3 loop spans 13 amino acids. The trim removed 0 bases at V and 2 bases at J, leaving 1 base unmatched. In germline, CDR1 is GTSNPN, CDR2 SVGIG (reference sequence). The CDR3 is CAWSVGTAYEQYF. CDR3 nucleotide sequence: TGTGCCTGGAGTGTAGGGACAGCCTACGAGCAGTACTTC.

Details on this clone: Different DNA sequences within this sample yield the same CDR3. The V and J genes are TRBV6-5 and TRBJ2-7; TRBD2 might be the D (6 bases). Germline V lookup: CDR1 MNHEY, CDR2 SVGAGI. This CDR3 region has 12 residues. V was cut by 5 bases and J by 1 base, with 6 bases left in between. CDR3 residues: CASSRGSYEQYF. The CDR3, as DNA: TGTGCCAGCAGTCGGGGGTCCTACGAGCAGTACTTC.

This chain joins TRBV5-6 and TRBJ1-5, with TRBD1 as a possible D gene (5 bases). CDR3 length: 15 amino acids. Germline-derived CDR1 and CDR2 are SGHDT and YYEEEE. V lost 0 bases and J lost 5, with 12 bases in between. CDR3 DNA sequence: TGTGCCAGCAGCTTGGGGAGGGGTCCCTATCAGCCCCAGCATTTT. It yields the protein CASSLGRGPYQPQHF.

This clone was counted a single time. V and J are TRBV9 and TRBJ1-2, with a tentative D call TRBD1 (6 bases). The V gene lost 3 bases and the J gene lost 4 bases, with 16 bases spanning the gap. The CDR3 consists of 15 residues. Germline-derived CDR1 and CDR2 are SGDLS and YYNGEE. The CDR3 sequence is CASSEETGPGYGYTF. Here the CDR3 DNA reads TGTGCCAGCAGCGAAGAGACAGGACCCGGCTATGGCTACACCTTC.

The sample holds a few counts of this clone. The rearrangement links TRBV7-9 to TRBJ1-3; 10 bases are shared with TRBD1. This CDR3 has 16 amino acids. With V trimmed by 1 base and J by 2 bases, 2 bases remained unmatched. Germline V gene lookup returns CDR1 SEHNR and CDR2 FQNEAQ (reference sequence). The CDR3 protein is CASSLVGTGAGNTIYF. The CDR3 nucleotides read TGTGCCAGCAGCTTAGTGGGGACAGGGGCTGGAAACACCATATATTTT. Supplemented by reference TRBV7-9 and TRBJ1-3, the full variable domain reads DTGVSQNPRHKITKRGQNVTFRCDPISEHNRLYWYRQTLGQGPEFLTYFQNEAQLEKSRLLSDRFSAERPKGSFSTLEIQRTEQGDSAMYLCASSLVGTGAGNTIYFGEGSWLTVV.